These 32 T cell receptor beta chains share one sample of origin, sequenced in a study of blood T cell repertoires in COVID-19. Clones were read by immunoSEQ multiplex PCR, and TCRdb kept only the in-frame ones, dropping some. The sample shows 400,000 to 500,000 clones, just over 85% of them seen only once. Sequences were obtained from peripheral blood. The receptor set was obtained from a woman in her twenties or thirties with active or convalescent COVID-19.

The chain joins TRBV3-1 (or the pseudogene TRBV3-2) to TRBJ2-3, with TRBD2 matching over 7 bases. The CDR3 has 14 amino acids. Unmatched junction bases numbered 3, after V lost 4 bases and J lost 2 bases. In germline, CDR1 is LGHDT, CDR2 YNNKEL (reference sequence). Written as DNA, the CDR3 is TGTGCCAGCAGCCTAAGCGGGGCCACAGATACGCAGTATTTT. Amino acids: CASSLSGATDTQYF.

In DNA form, the CDR3 reads TGTGCCAGCAGCTTACAGATCCGCTCTGGAAACACCATATATTTT. Translating it yields CASSLQIRSGNTIYF. The J gene is TRBJ1-3, the V gene TRBV7-8, with D unclear. Trimming took 2 bases from V and 0 from J, leaving 8 bases between them. CDR1 and CDR2 (germline): SGHVS, FQNEAQ. The CDR3 loop spans 15 amino acids.

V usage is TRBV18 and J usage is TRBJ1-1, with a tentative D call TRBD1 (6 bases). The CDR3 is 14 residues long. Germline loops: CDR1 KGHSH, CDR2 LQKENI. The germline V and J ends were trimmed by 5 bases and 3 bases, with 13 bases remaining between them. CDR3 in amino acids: CASSFGQGYTEAFF. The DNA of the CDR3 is TGTGCCAGCTCATTTGGGCAGGGGTACACTGAAGCTTTCTTT. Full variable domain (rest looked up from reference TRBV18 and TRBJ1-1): NAGVMQNPRHLVRRRGQEARLRCSPMKGHSHVYWYRQLPEEGLKFMVYLQKENIIDESGMPKERFSAEFPKEGPSILRIQQVVRGDSAAYFCASSFGQGYTEAFFGQGTRLTVV.

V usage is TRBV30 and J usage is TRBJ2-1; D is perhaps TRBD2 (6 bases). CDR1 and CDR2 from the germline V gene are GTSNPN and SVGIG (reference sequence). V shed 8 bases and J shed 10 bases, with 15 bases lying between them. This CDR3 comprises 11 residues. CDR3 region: CAGDVAGEQFF. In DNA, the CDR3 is TGTGCCGGGGACGTCGCGGGAGAGCAGTTCTTC.

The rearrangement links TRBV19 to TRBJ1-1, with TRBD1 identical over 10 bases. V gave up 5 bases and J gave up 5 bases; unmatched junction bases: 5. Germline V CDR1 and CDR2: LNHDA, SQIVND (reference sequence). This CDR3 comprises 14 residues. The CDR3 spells CASSDRGPGTEAFF. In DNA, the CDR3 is TGTGCCAGTAGTGACAGGGGGCCTGGGACTGAAGCTTTCTTT.

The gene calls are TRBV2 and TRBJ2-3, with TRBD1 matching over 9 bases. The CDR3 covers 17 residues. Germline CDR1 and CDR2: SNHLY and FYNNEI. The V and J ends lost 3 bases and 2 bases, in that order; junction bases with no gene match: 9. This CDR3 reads CASSDYVRTGVTDTQYF. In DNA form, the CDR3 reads TGTGCCAGCAGTGACTATGTTAGGACAGGGGTCACAGATACGCAGTATTTT.

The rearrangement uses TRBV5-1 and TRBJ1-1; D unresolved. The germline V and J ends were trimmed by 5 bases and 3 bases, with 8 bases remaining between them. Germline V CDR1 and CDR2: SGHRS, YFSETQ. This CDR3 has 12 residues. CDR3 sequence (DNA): TGCGCCAGCAGGTTTAGCGACACTGAAGCTTTCTTT. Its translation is CASRFSDTEAFF.

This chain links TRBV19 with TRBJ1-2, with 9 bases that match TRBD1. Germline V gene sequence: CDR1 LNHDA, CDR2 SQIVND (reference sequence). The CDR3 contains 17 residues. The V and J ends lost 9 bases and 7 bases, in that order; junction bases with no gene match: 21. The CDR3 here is CASTSTSGTGSWSGYTF. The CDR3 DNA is TGTGCCAGCACCTCCACCTCCGGGACAGGGAGCTGGTCTGGCTACACCTTC.

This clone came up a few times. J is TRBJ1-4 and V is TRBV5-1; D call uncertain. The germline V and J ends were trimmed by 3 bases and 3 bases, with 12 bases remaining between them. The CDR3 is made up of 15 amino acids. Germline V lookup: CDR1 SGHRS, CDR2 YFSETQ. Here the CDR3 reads CASSYTGNPNEKLFF. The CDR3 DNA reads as TGCGCCAGCAGCTACACCGGGAATCCTAATGAAAAACTGTTTTTT.

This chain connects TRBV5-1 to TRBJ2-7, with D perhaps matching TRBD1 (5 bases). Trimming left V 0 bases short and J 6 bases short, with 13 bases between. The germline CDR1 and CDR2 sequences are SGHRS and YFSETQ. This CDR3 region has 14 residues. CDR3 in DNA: TGCGCCAGCAGCTTGGTGGGCAGGGTCTCCGAGCAGTACTTC. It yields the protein CASSLVGRVSEQYF.

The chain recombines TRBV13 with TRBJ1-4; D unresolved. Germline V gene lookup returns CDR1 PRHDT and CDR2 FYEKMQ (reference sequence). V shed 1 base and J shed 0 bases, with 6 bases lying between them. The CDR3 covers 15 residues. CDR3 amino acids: CASSLEPTTNEKLFF. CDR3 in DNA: TGTGCCAGCAGCTTAGAACCTACAACTAATGAAAAACTGTTTTTT.

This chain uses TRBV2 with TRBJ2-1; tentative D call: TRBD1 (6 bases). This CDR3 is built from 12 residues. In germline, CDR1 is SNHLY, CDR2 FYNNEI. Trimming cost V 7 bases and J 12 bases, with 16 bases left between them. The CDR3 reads CASTGFGGRQFF. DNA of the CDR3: TGTGCCAGCACCGGTTTTGGGGGCAGGCAGTTCTTC.

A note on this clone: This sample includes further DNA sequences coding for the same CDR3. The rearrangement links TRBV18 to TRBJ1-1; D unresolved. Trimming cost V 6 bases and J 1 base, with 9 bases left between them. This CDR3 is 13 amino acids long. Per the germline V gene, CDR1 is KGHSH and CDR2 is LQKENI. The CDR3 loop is CASSLDSNTEAFF. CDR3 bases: TGTGCCAGCTCTCTCGACTCGAACACTGAAGCTTTCTTT.

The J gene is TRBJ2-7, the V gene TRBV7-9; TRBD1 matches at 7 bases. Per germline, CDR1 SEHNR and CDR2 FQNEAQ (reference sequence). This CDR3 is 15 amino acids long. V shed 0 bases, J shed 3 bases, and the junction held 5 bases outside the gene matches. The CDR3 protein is CASSLARDSGYEQYF. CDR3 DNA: TGTGCCAGCAGCTTAGCCCGGGACAGCGGCTACGAGCAGTACTTC. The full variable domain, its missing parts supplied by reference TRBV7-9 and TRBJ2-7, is DTGVSQNPRHKITKRGQNVTFRCDPISEHNRLYWYRQTLGQGPEFLTYFQNEAQLEKSRLLSDRFSAERPKGSFSTLEIQRTEQGDSAMYLCASSLARDSGYEQYFGPGTRLTVT.

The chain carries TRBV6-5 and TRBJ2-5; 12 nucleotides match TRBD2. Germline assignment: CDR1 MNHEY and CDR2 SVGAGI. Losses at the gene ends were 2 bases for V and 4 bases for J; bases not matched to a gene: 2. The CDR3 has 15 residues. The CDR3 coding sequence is TGTGCCAGCAGTTACCTAGCGGGAGGGGCAGAGACCCAGTACTTC. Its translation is CASSYLAGGAETQYF.

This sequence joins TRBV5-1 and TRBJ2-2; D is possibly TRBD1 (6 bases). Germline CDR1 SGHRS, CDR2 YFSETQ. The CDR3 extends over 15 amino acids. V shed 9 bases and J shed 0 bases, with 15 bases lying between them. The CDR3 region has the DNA TGCGCCACCTCGCTTAGGACAGCGAACACCGGGGAGCTGTTTTTT. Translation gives CATSLRTANTGELFF.

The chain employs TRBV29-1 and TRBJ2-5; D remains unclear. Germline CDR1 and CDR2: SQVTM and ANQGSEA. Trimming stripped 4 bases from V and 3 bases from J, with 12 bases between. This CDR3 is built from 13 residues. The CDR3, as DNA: TGCAGCGTTGCAGCGCTACCCGAAGAGACCCAGTACTTC. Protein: CSVAALPEETQYF.

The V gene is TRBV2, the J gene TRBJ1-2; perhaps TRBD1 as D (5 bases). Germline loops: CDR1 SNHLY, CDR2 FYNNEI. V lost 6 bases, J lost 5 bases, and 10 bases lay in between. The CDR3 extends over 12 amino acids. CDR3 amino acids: CASSGTFYGYTF. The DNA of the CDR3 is TGTGCCAGCAGCGGGACTTTTTATGGCTACACCTTC.

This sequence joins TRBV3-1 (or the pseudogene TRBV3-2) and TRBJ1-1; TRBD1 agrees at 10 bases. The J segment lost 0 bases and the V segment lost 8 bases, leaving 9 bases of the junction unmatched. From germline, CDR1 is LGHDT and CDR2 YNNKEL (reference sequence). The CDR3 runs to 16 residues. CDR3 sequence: CASLRGTGDMNTEAFF. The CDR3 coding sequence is TGTGCCAGCCTGAGGGGGACAGGGGATATGAACACTGAAGCTTTCTTT.

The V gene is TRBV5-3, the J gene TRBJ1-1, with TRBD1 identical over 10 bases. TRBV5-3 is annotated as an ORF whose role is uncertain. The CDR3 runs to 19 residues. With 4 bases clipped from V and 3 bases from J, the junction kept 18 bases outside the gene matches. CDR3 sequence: CARSHNEDRGLSWDTEAFF. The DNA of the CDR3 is TGTGCCAGAAGCCATAACGAAGACAGGGGGCTCTCTTGGGACACTGAAGCTTTCTTT.

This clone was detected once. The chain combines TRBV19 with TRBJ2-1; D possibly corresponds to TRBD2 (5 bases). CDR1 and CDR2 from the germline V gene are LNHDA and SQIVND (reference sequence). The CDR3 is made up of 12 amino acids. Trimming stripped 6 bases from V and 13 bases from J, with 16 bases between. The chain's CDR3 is CASSPASREQFF. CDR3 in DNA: TGTGCCAGTAGCCCAGCTTCGAGGGAACAGTTCTTC.

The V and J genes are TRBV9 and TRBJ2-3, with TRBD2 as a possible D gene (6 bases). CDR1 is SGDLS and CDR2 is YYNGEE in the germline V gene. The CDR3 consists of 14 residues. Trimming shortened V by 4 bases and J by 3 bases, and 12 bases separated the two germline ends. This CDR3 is CASSYYGGTDTQYF. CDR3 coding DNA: TGTGCCAGCAGCTACTATGGGGGGACAGATACGCAGTATTTT.

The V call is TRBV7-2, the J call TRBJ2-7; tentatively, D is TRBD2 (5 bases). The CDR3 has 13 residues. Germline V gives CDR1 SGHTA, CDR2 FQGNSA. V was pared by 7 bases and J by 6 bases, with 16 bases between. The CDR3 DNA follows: TGTGCCAGCAACCCACGGGGTCCGGGCGAGCAGTACTTC. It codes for CASNPRGPGEQYF.

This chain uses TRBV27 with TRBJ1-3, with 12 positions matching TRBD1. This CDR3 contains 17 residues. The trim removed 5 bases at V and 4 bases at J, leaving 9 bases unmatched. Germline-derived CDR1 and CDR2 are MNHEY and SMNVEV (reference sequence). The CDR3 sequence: CASSTGTGGAPGNTIYF. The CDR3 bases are TGTGCCAGCAGTACCGGGACAGGGGGCGCTCCCGGAAACACCATATATTTT.

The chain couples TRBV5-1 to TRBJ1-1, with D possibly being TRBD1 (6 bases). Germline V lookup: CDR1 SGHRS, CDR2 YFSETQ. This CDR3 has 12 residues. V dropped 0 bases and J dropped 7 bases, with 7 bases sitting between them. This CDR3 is CASSLDRDEAFF. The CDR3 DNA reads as TGCGCCAGCAGCTTGGACAGGGATGAAGCTTTCTTT.

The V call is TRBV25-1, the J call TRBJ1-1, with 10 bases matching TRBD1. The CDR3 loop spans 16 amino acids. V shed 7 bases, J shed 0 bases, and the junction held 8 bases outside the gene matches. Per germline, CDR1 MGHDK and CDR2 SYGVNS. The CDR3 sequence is CASTTRQGALNTEAFF. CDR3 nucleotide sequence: TGTGCCAGCACTACTCGACAGGGGGCCCTGAACACTGAAGCTTTCTTT.

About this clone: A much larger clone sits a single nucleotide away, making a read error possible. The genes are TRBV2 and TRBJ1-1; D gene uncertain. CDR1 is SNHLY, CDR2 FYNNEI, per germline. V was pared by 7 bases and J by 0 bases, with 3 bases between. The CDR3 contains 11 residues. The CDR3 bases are TGTGCCAGCACCATGAACACTGAAGCTTTCTTT. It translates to CASTMNTEAFF.

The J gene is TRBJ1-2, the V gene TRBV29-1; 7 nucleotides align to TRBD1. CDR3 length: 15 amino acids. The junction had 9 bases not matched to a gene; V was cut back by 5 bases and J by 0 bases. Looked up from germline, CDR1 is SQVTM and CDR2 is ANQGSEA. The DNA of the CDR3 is TGCAGCGTTACGACAGGGTCGGGAGCTAACTATGGCTACACCTTC. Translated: CSVTTGSGANYGYTF. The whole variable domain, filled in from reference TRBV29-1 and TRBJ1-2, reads SAVISQKPSRDICQRGTSLTIQCQVDSQVTMMFWYRQQPGQSLTLIATANQGSEATYESGFVIDKFPISRPNLTFSTLTVSNMSPEDSSIYLCSVTTGSGANYGYTFGSGTRLTVV.

The DNA of the CDR3 is TGTGCCAGCAGCCTAATTCGGGGGTTCGAGAACACTGAAGCTTTCTTT. This translates into CASSLIRGFENTEAFF. The V gene is TRBV5-6, the J gene TRBJ1-1, with a tentative D call TRBD1 (5 bases). Germline CDR1 SGHDT, CDR2 YYEEEE. CDR3 length equals 16 residues. The germline V and J ends were trimmed by 4 bases and 1 base, with 17 bases remaining between them.

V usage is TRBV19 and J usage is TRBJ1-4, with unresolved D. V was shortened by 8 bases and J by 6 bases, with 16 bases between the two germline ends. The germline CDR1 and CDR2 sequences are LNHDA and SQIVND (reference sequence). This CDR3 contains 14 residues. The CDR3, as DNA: TGTGCCAGTGATTCCGGGATATCTTATGAAAAACTGTTTTTT. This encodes CASDSGISYEKLFF.

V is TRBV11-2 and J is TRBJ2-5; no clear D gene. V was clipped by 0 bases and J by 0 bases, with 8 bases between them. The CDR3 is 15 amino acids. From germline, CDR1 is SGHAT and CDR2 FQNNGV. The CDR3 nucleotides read TGTGCCAGCAGCTTAGAGGGTACAGACCAAGAGACCCAGTACTTC. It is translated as CASSLEGTDQETQYF.

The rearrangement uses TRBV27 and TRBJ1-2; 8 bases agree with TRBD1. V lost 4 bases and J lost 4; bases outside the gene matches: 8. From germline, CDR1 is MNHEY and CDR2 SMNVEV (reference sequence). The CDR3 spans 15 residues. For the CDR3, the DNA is TGTGCCAGCAGTTCTCGGACAGGGCGCCTCTATGGCTACACCTTC. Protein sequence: CASSSRTGRLYGYTF.